This paragraph covers one TCR beta chain sequence. The antigen this receptor binds is unknown. No much larger clone is present one base from it, and per-base qualities are unavailable. Library construction relied on the immunoSEQ multiplex PCR assay. For the multiplex PCR, a mixture combining 60 forward primers for TCR Vbeta segments and 13 reverse primers for TCR Jbeta segments was used. The CDR3 region of rearranged TCR beta genes was amplified from genomic DNA by a multiplex PCR assay. The Illumina HiSeq System was used to sequence the amplified TCR beta libraries as 87-base-pair reads. The authors' pipeline ran thus. Across the roughly 640 repertoires, a later analysis counted tens of millions of unique TCR beta chains, 9 million to 14 million of which were shared by at least two donors. Raw reads were error-corrected and collapsed into unique sequences with a nearest-neighbor algorithm that merged closely related sequences to remove PCR and sequencing errors. Alignment of CDR3 sequences to IMGT reference sequences was used to assign V, D and J gene segments. For a sequence to be retained, at least a six-nucleotide match to both a V gene segment and a J gene segment was required. A rearrangement counted as productive if the CDR3 had no stop codons and remained in frame with V and J, and every other rearrangement counted as non-productive. CDR3 was defined by IMGT convention, running from the second conserved V-encoded cysteine to the conserved J-encoded phenylalanine. In an earlier analysis of around 570 of the donors, sequences lacking an unambiguous match to a single V gene segment were excluded. In an earlier analysis of several hundred of the donors, V segments were called functional above 56.7% productive rearrangements and were called segregating when the between-donor standard deviation exceeded 5%. A statistical classification framework was built to diagnose cytomegalovirus status from the catalog of TCR beta chain sequences. A later analysis assigned V and J genes by comparing TCR nucleotide sequences with IMGT/GENE-DB human TR gene sequences. The TCRdist pipeline was used in a later analysis to assign CDR3 sequences and most-parsimonious VDJ recombination scenarios. In a later analysis, each TCR beta chain was defined by its CDR3 amino acid sequence together with its V-gene family, and reads lacking a unique V-gene family were excluded. To address suspected cross-contamination and a sequencing artifact, a later analysis removed several hundred highly shared, low-generation-probability nucleotide sequences. A later analysis calculated a clonal expansion index for each public chain from normalized within-repertoire ranks of inferred template counts. In a later analysis, generation probabilities were computed using a VDJ recombination model fitted to out-of-frame rearrangements, and the results were checked against IGoR. In a later analysis, hypergeometric tests were used to score TCR-TCR, TCR-HLA and TCR-CMV co-occurrence, with a repertoire-size bias correction applied to TCR pairs. A later analysis estimated false discovery rates by permuting HLA or CMV assignments 20 times. In a later analysis, co-occurring TCRs were grouped with DBSCAN, and TCRdist sequence similarity was added when clustering was performed within HLA-allele-positive subsets. Repertoires with fewer than 30,000 or more than 120,000 public chains were left out of co-occurrence clustering, as were several repertoires with anomalous nucleotide sharing. TCRdb took this table from immuneACCESS and kept in-frame rearrangements with V and J called. Such tables lack part of the clones; where checked against another copy, unresolved V genes explain under half of the gap, and the rest is unexplained. V, J and clone size were drawn from that table, and D and trimming were deduced from the DNA. The sample contains 150,000 or so clones, 65% to 80% of them found a single time. About 3.1% of the sample comes from the top ten.

The cohort was made up of 650 to 700 healthy bone marrow donors. All cohort members were sampled while nominally healthy, although unrecorded immune exposures were likely present. The donor tested CMV seronegative, placing the donor among the roughly 350 seronegative members of the cohort. Each donor provided a peripheral blood sample, and peripheral blood mononuclear cells were used for TCR beta sequencing. Genomic DNA extraction from the blood cell samples was performed with the Qiagen DNeasy Blood Extraction Kit. This record belongs to a study of cytomegalovirus exposure and HLA in healthy donors (TCRdb year 2017). Regarding the research as a whole: In an earlier analysis of around 540 of the donors, 276 Gb of sequence data and about 110 million unique TCR beta sequences from 180 million or so T cells were reported. An early release covering roughly 640 HLA-typed donors comprised 300 to 350 gigabases of sequencing data and tens of millions of unique TCR sequences. The genetic ancestry cluster associated with self-reported Caucasian donors included over 65% of the roughly 410 genotyped donors. The study aimed to test whether signatures of past pathogen exposure could be identified by cataloging public T cell receptors. The T cell repertoires of 670 or so subjects were profiled by immunosequencing and related to cytomegalovirus serostatus. Besides the first cohort of more than 650 subjects, a separate validation cohort made up of 95 to 150 different subjects was used. The study combined high-throughput TCR immunosequencing, statistical association of individual TCRs with disease status, and machine learning to predict cytomegalovirus infection status. A later analysis re-analyzed previously published TCR beta repertoires from approximately 670 donors and added high-resolution HLA genotyping to study TCR occurrence patterns. In the later analysis, no new phenotypic data were used to find candidate immune exposures; instead, reliance was placed on TCR beta sequences and their occurrence across donors. To decide whether each TCR beta V gene segment behaved as functional or pseudogenic, an earlier analysis of some 600 of the donors relied on high-throughput TCR beta sequencing. Donor age, sex, ethnicity and CMV serostatus were compiled together with the repertoire data. In a later genetic analysis, genome-wide SNP genotypes for about 55% of the roughly 700 donors were used, and that subset was treated as a discovery cohort. All discovery cohort repertoires had been generated on a single sequencing platform. Class I and class II HLA loci were covered by the typing at four-digit resolution. Typing coverage differed by locus: A, B, C, DRB1 and DQB1 were typed in roughly 620-630 donors, DQA1 in about 500, DPA1 in some 610, and DPB1 in approximately 450. Roughly five DR-DQ haplotypes were handled as single units for association and clustering because linkage in the cohort was strong. Across 398 genotyped donors of the cohort, an average of approximately 240,000 unique TCR beta nucleotide sequences per donor were sequenced, and around 20% of those sequences were non-productive. The full study reports these points: The classifier was reported to diagnose cytomegalovirus status with high specificity and sensitivity in both the original and validation cohorts. In a later genetic analysis, a missense DCLRE1C variant was associated with V-gene and J-gene trimming of TCR beta chains, and the association was replicated in an independent cohort. Because HLA typing was unavailable for some donors at each locus, only the typed subset was used in association tests. For the cohort, immune exposure information was limited to CMV serostatus. Presence/absence analyses assumed roughly uniform sequencing depth across donors, an assumption that may not hold. In a later analysis, some 18,000 TCR beta sequences were associated with specific HLA alleles at a false discovery rate of 0.05. In vitro tests confirmed that a few of the cytomegalovirus-associated TCR beta chains recognize cytomegalovirus antigens. Compared with equally common non-associated chains, HLA-associated TCR beta chains in a later analysis were more clonally expanded and had lower generation probabilities. Because counts were too low, seventeen rarely observed V segments, including chromosome 9 orphons, were left out of the earlier analysis of about 500 of the donors. An earlier analysis of around 500 of the donors showed that most TCR beta V segments appeared in productive rearrangements either about 87% or about 30% of the time, which broadly matched IMGT annotations. Most TCR sequences were observed very rarely across donors, whereas some public TCRs were present in many individuals. A further reported finding was that TCR beta sequences accurately predicted the HLA-A and HLA-B alleles for most subjects in the first cohort. The authors suggested that the approach could potentially be extended to other disease states and immunological phenotypes. Compared with the approximately 670-donor mean, donors in an Asian-associated ancestry cluster had fewer N-insertions in productive TCRs, according to a later genetic analysis. Some IMGT-functional V segments, including TRBV6-2 and TRBV6-3, could not be told apart with the 87-base-pair reads, so those segments were excluded. In a later analysis, several top co-occurrence clusters were reported to appear linked to parvovirus B19, influenza, CMV and Epstein-Barr virus. A group of highly shared sequence variants was considered likely to be a technical artifact of the sequencing pipeline. A later analysis found that most CMV-associated TCR beta chains appeared HLA-restricted, with HLA associations seemingly driven largely by CMV exposure. In a later analysis, TCR association rates were found to vary across HLA loci, with the most associated TCRs seen for DRB1 alleles and the fewest for HLA-C alleles. Assigning TCR associations to individual alleles was difficult when HLA alleles, especially DR and DQ, strongly co-occurred. Correlated functional status among segregating V segments might be attributable to linkage disequilibrium, but an unknown experimental factor could not be ruled out. A total of 150 or so TCR beta chains were listed by the study as associated with cytomegalovirus. In this cohort, only TCR beta chains were sequenced, and detectable features were limited by the absence of alpha or paired-chain data.

Per the germline V gene (reference sequence), MNHEY is the CDR1 and SMNVEV is the CDR2. Taken from cysteine to phenylalanine, the CDR3 has 13 residues. The entry retains the CDR3 DNA only, 39 bases that are in frame from base 1. A distance of 9 bases separates the germline ends of V and J, which lose 2 bases and 7 bases respectively. The receptor comes from a male donor in good health and CMV-seronegative. The sample comprised PBMCs. The V and J segments used are TRBV27 and TRBJ1-5, with no confidently assigned D gene. The CDR3 sequence is CASSLGVGQPQHF. The DNA sequence reads TGTGCCAGCAGTTTAGGAGTAGGACAGCCCCAGCATTTT.